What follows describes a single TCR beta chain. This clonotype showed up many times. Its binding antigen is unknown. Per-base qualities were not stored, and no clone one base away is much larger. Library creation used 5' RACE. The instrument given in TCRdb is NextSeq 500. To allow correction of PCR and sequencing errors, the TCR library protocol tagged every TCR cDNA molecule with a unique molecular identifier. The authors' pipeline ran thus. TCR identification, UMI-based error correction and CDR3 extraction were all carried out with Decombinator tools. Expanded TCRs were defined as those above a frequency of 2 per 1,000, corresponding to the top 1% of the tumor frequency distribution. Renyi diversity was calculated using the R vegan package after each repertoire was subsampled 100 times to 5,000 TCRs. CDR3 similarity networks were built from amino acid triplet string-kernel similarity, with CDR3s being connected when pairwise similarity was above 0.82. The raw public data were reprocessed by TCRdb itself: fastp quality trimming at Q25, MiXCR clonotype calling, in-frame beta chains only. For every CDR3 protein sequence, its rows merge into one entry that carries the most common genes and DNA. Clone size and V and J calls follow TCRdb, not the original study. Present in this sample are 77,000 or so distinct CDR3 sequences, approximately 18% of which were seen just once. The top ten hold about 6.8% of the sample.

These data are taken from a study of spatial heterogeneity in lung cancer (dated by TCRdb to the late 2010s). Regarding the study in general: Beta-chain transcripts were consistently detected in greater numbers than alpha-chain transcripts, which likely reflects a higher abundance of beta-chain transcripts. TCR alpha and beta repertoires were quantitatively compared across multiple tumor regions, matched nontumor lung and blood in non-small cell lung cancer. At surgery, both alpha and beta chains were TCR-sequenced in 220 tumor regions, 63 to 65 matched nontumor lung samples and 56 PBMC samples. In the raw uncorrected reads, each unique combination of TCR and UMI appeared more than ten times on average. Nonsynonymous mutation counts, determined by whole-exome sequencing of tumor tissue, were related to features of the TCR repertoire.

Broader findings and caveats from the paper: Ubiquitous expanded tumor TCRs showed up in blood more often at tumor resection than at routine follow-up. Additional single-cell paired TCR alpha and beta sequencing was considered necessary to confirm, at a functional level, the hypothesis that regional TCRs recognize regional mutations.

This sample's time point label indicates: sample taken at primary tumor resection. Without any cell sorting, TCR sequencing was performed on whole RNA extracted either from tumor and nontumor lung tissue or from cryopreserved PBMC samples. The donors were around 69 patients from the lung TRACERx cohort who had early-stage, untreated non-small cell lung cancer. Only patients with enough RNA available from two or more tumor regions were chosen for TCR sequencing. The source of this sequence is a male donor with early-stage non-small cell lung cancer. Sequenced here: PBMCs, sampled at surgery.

CDR3 loop: CATSSGTSTDTQYF. The DNA sequence follows: TGTGCCACCTCTAGCGGCACTAGCACAGATACGCAGTATTTT. The chain is made from TRBV10-3 and TRBJ2-3; a stretch of 7 junction bases matches TRBD2. Measured from the cysteine to the phenylalanine, the CDR3 is 14 residues long. Only CDR3 DNA is held: 42 bases, read in frame from base 1. Trimming accounts for 10 bases at V and 0 bases at J, while the number of junction bases matched to no gene is 7. CDR1 ENHRY and CDR2 SYGVKD are derived from the germline V gene.